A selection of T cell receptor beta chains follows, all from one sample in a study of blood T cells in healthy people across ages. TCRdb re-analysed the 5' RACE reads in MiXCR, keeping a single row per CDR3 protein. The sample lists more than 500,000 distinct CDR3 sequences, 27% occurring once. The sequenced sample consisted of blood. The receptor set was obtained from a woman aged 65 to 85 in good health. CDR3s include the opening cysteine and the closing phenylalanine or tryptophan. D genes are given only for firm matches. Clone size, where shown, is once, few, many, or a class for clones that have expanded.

CASSYSTGSGANVLTF	TGTGCCAGCAGTTACTCCACAGGATCTGGGGCCAACGTCCTGACTTTC	TRBJ2-6	TRBV6-2/TRBV6-3	once	-
CASRPRGGSNQPQHF	TGTGCCAGCAGACCCAGAGGGGGCAGCAATCAGCCCCAGCATTTT	TRBJ1-5	TRBV7-2	-	TRBD1
CAHRAGGRTRTDTQYF	TGTGCCCATAGAGCCGGGGGGAGGACCCGCACAGATACGCAGTATTTT	TRBJ2-3	TRBV6-6	-	TRBD2
CASSGFNLAKNIQYF	TGTGCCAGCAGTGGGTTTAACTTAGCCAAAAACATTCAGTACTTC	TRBJ2-4	TRBV6-1	-	-
CASSLQGGSTEAFF	TGCGCCAGCAGCTTGCAGGGAGGAAGCACTGAAGCTTTCTTT	TRBJ1-1	TRBV5-1	many	-
CASSSGWGGASGANVLTF	TGTGCCAGCAGCTCTGGGTGGGGAGGGGCATCTGGGGCCAACGTCCTGACTTTC	TRBJ2-6	TRBV7-2	-	TRBD2
CASSLAPSTSGGVRYF	TGTGCCAGCAGCTTAGCCCCCTCGACTAGCGGGGGTGTGCGGTACTTC	TRBJ2-5	TRBV7-2	-	TRBD2
CASSQGLGGQETQYF	TGTGCCAGCAGCCAAGGGTTGGGAGGCCAAGAGACCCAGTACTTC	TRBJ2-5	TRBV3-1	-	-
CSASGWHNYNEQFF	TGCAGTGCAAGCGGGTGGCACAACTACAATGAGCAGTTCTTC	TRBJ2-1	TRBV20-1	few	-
CASGNTRGQGATDEQFF	TGTGCCAGTGGAAACACCCGGGGACAGGGGGCTACGGATGAGCAGTTCTTC	TRBJ2-1	TRBV12-3/TRBV12-4	-	TRBD1
CSAGRQETQYF	TGCAGTGCTGGACGCCAAGAGACCCAGTACTTC	TRBJ2-5	TRBV20-1	-	-
CASSLYSGRGGEQFF	TGCGCCAGCAGCTTGTACAGTGGCCGGGGTGGTGAGCAGTTCTTC	TRBJ2-1	TRBV5-1	few	-
CSAKWDGTDTQYF	TGCAGTGCTAAGTGGGACGGCACAGATACGCAGTATTTT	TRBJ2-3	TRBV20-1	-	-